These 8 T cell receptor beta chains were all obtained from the same sample, sequenced in a study of blood T cells in healthy people across ages. Alongside a J-beta primer mix, a sample-barcoded 5' primer served in a second PCR lasting roughly 6 to 11 cycles. Via MiXCR, TCRdb re-called the 5' RACE reads, giving one row per CDR3 protein. The table shows around 1.5 million distinct CDR3 sequences, with approximately 40% occurring only once. What was sequenced was blood. All receptors come from a woman aged 18-29 years in good health.

The chain is built from TRBV7-2 and TRBJ2-3; D may be TRBD2 (6 bases). Looked up from germline, CDR1 is SGHTA and CDR2 is FQGNSA. The V and J ends lost 6 bases and 4 bases respectively, with 20 bases between them. The CDR3 sequence is 16 residues long. The chain's CDR3 is CASSRGGGDGSDTQYF. The CDR3 nucleotides read TGTGCCAGCAGTCGGGGAGGAGGAGATGGGTCAGATACGCAGTATTTT.

The V gene is TRBV14, the J gene TRBJ1-2, with unresolved D. Per germline, CDR1 SGHDN and CDR2 FVKESK. The CDR3 runs 15 residues. V lost 1 base, J lost 2 bases, and 11 bases lay in between. DNA of the CDR3: TGTGCCAGCAGCCAAGTAATCGAGAACAACTATGGCTACACCTTC. Encoded protein: CASSQVIENNYGYTF.

This chain connects TRBV6-1 to TRBJ1-1, with 8 bases identical to TRBD1. The germline V gene has CDR1 MNHNS and CDR2 SASEGT. The J segment lost 8 bases and the V segment lost 2 bases, leaving 10 bases of the junction unmatched. This CDR3 has 15 amino acids. In DNA form, the CDR3 reads TGTGCCAGCAGTGAATACAGGACAGGGATCGGGGAAGCTTTCTTT. The encoded protein is CASSEYRTGIGEAFF.

This clonotype was seen only a few times. This chain joins TRBV6-1 and TRBJ2-7; TRBD2 aligns across 7 bases. With V trimmed by 7 bases and J by 0 bases, 12 bases remained unmatched. This CDR3 has 16 amino acids. Germline loops: CDR1 MNHNS, CDR2 SASEGT. In nucleotides, the CDR3 is TGTGCCAGCATTCGGGACTACCTCTCGAACTCCTACGAGCAGTACTTC. Protein sequence: CASIRDYLSNSYEQYF.

V is TRBV20-1 and J is TRBJ2-1; no clear D. The CDR3 length is 14 residues. The V end lost 0 bases, the J end lost 7 bases, and 13 bases lay between the germline ends. Germline V gene data show CDR1 as DFQATT and CDR2 as SNEGSKA (reference sequence). CDR3 nucleotide sequence: TGCAGTGCTAGAGATCCCCAGACCCATAATGAGCAGTTCTTC. Translated, it gives CSARDPQTHNEQFF.

This chain connects TRBV3-1 to TRBJ2-5; either TRBD1 or TRBD2 may supply D (7 bases each). V was pared by 4 bases and J by 11 bases, with 23 bases between. Per the germline V gene, CDR1 is LGHDT and CDR2 is YNNKEL (reference sequence). The CDR3 is 15 residues long. The DNA for the CDR3 is TGTGCCAGCAGCCCCCCCAGGGGGGGCCACAATGAGCAGTACTTC. Translation gives CASSPPRGGHNEQYF.

This clonotype was seen many times. V usage is TRBV7-3 and J usage is TRBJ2-3; TRBD2 aligns across 15 bases. Germline CDR1 and CDR2: SGHTA and FQGTGA. The ends lost 6 bases at V and 3 bases at J; junction bases unmatched: 4. CDR3 size: 16 residues. Written as DNA, the CDR3 is TGTGCCAGCAGTTCCGGGACTAGCGGGGGGACAGATACGCAGTATTTT. The encoded protein is CASSSGTSGGTDTQYF.

The J gene is TRBJ1-2, the V gene TRBV27; a possible D gene is TRBD1 (6 bases). In germline, CDR1 is MNHEY, CDR2 SMNVEV (reference sequence). Trimming stripped 5 bases from V and 7 bases from J, with 17 bases between. This CDR3 region has 14 residues. CDR3 protein: CASSPVGGYSGYTF. CDR3 nucleotides: TGTGCCAGCAGTCCTGTCGGGGGCTACTCTGGCTACACCTTC.